The clone carrying this T cell receptor beta chain was detected a few times. These data belong to a study of blood T cell repertoires in COVID-19. This table comes from immunoSEQ multiplex PCR, and its TCRdb copy is limited to in-frame clones, with some not included. The top ten hold under 30% of the sample, which has tens of thousands of clones, roughly nine tenths seen once. There are 14 residues in the CDR3. V was trimmed by 4 bases and J by 0 bases, leaving 11 bases between them. Germline lookup yields CDR1 SGHRS and CDR2 YFSETQ. The sample was peripheral blood. The chain has TRBV5-1 and TRBJ2-7; D is ambiguous. The receptor was derived from a man at least 80 years old with acute or convalescent COVID-19. The CDR3 bases are TGCGCCAGCAGCGTCTCAGTTGGCTCCTACGAGCAGTACTTC. Protein sequence: CASSVSVGSYEQYF.